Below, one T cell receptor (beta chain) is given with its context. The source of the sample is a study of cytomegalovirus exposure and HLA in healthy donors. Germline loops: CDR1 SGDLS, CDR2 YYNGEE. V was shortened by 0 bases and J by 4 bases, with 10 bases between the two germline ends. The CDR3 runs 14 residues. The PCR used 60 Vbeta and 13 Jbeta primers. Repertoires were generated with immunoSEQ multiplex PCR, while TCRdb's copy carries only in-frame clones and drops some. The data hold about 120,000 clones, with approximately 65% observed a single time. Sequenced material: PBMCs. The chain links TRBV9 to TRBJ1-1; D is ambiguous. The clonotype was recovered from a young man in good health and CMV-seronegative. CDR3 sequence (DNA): TGTGCCAGCAGCGTAGAGTTGAGGAGCACTGAAGCTTTCTTT. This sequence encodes CASSVELRSTEAFF.